This entry is about one T cell receptor (beta chain). Trimming took 1 base from V and 0 from J, leaving 10 bases between them. This CDR3 contains 16 residues. Germline V gives CDR1 LNHDA, CDR2 SQIVND (reference sequence). Repertoires were generated with immunoSEQ multiplex PCR, while TCRdb's copy carries only in-frame clones and drops some. The sample lists 46,000 or so clones; around 93% were seen once. The data originate from a study of T cell changes during pregnancy in multiple sclerosis. Specimen: CD8+ T cells from peripheral blood mononuclear cells, collected after pregnancy. The chain uses TRBV19 and TRBJ2-1; no firm D call. The TCR was taken from a female donor with multiple sclerosis, enrolled in a pregnancy study. CDR3: CASSIVSTSSYNEQFF. Written as DNA, the CDR3 is TGTGCCAGTAGTATAGTTTCCACCAGCTCCTACAATGAGCAGTTCTTC.